A single sample is the source of the 20 T cell receptor beta chains below, sequenced in a study of T cell repertoires in ileal Crohn's disease. Generated by immunoSEQ multiplex PCR, the TCRdb table keeps only in-frame clones and is missing some. The repertoire consists of around 15,000 clones, with around 66% occurring once and the leading ten covering 4.5% to 5.5%. Sequenced material: ileal tissue. The receptors come from an adult with Crohn's disease.

The CDR3 is CASSLWGGSGNTIYF. The CDR3 coding sequence is TGTGCCAGCAGTTTATGGGGGGGTTCTGGAAACACCATATATTTT. This chain connects TRBV27 to TRBJ1-3; TRBD1 might be the D (5 bases). Germline assignment: CDR1 MNHEY and CDR2 SMNVEV (reference sequence). The CDR3 length is 15 residues. Trimming cost V 1 base and J 1 base, with 8 bases left between them.

The genes are TRBV9 and TRBJ2-2, with D perhaps TRBD2 (6 bases). The germline V gene encodes CDR1 SGDLS and CDR2 YYNGEE. The ends were cut back, 4 bases at V and 1 base at J, with 17 bases in the middle. This CDR3 comprises 17 residues. As DNA, the CDR3 is TGTGCCAGCAGCCCCGGGGGAAACTACCTGAACACCGGGGAGCTGTTTTTT. Translated: CASSPGGNYLNTGELFF.

The chain carries TRBV5-1 and TRBJ1-1; TRBD1 matches at 7 bases. Trimming cost V 0 bases and J 1 base; bases outside gene matches: 9. Germline-derived CDR1 and CDR2 are SGHRS and YFSETQ. This CDR3 contains 17 residues. CDR3 sequence: CASSLGGGASWNTEAFF. CDR3 bases: TGCGCCAGCAGCTTGGGAGGGGGCGCGTCGTGGAACACTGAAGCTTTCTTT.

This sequence joins TRBV5-5 and TRBJ2-5; 9 nucleotides align to TRBD2. This CDR3 comprises 16 residues. Germline V gene sequence: CDR1 SGHKS, CDR2 YYEKEE (reference sequence). J was trimmed by 1 base and V by 0 bases; bases with no gene match: 4. Written as DNA, the CDR3 is TGTGCCAGCAGCTTGGTTGGTAGCGGGGGCCAAGAGACCCAGTACTTC. It codes for CASSLVGSGGQETQYF.

V and J are TRBV7-2 and TRBJ1-2, with 7 bases matching TRBD1. Germline-derived CDR1 and CDR2 are SGHTA and FQGNSA. The CDR3 contains 14 residues. V gave up 5 bases and J gave up 4 bases; unmatched junction bases: 7. The CDR3, as DNA: TGTGCCAGCAGCCCTACGACAGGGACCTATGGCTACACCTTC. It yields the protein CASSPTTGTYGYTF.

This clone was seen a handful of times. The chain carries TRBV14 and TRBJ2-2, with 9 nucleotides matching TRBD1. CDR3 length: 17 amino acids. After removal of 4 bases from V and 6 bases from J, the junction contained 12 bases not matched to a gene. CDR1 SGHDN and CDR2 FVKESK come from the germline V gene. The CDR3 region has the DNA TGTGCCAGCAGCCTTGATCGGACAGGGGTGTTTTCCGGGGAGCTGTTTTTT. Translating it yields CASSLDRTGVFSGELFF.

This chain uses TRBV5-1 with TRBJ2-2, with 15 positions matching TRBD2. The germline gives CDR1 SGHRS, CDR2 YFSETQ. CDR3 length equals 17 residues. The V segment lost 4 bases and the J segment 5 bases; nucleotides outside the gene matches: 6. The CDR3 here is CASSTGLAGGNTGELFF. As DNA, the CDR3 is TGCGCCAGCAGCACAGGACTAGCGGGGGGGAATACCGGGGAGCTGTTTTTT.

This chain joins TRBV4-1 and TRBJ2-5; the match to TRBD2 covers 13 bases. This CDR3 is built from 16 residues. CDR1 and CDR2 (germline): MGHRA, YSYEKL. With V trimmed by 4 bases and J by 5 bases, 7 bases remained unmatched. The DNA of the CDR3 is TGCGCCAGCAGCCGAGGGGGACTAGCGGGGTTCGAGACCCAGTACTTC. Translated: CASSRGGLAGFETQYF.

This clone was picked up one time. This rearrangement joins TRBV7-2 to TRBJ2-2, with D maybe TRBD1 (6 bases). The V and J ends lost 3 bases and 9 bases respectively, with 8 bases between them. The CDR3 covers 12 residues. Germline loops: CDR1 SGHTA, CDR2 FQGNSA. This chain's CDR3 is CASSFRGRELFF. The CDR3, as DNA: TGTGCCAGCAGCTTCAGGGGAAGGGAGCTGTTTTTT.

The CDR3 coding sequence is TGTGCCAGCACCTCCTTTATGAGCTCTGGGGCCAACGTCCTGACTTTC. Amino acid sequence: CASTSFMSSGANVLTF. The gene calls are TRBV5-4 and TRBJ2-6; D gene unclear. Deletions cut 6 bases from V and 0 bases from J, with 13 bases between. This CDR3 is built from 16 residues. The germline gives CDR1 SGHNT, CDR2 YYREEE (reference sequence).

The rearrangement uses TRBV2 and TRBJ2-1, with 11 bases identical to TRBD2. The V segment lost 5 bases and the J segment 15 bases; nucleotides outside the gene matches: 9. CDR1 and CDR2 from the germline V gene are SNHLY and FYNNEI. The CDR3 runs to 13 residues. DNA of the CDR3: TGTGCCAGCAGTACACCGCCGGGACTAGCGGTGTTCTTC. Translating it yields CASSTPPGLAVFF.

This clone came up once. The chain couples TRBV6-4 to TRBJ2-2; D might be TRBD1 (5 bases). CDR1 and CDR2 from the germline V gene are MRHNA and SNTAGT. Trimming stripped 5 bases from V and 0 bases from J, with 10 bases between. This CDR3 contains 15 residues. The DNA of the CDR3 is TGTGCCAGCAGTCCAGGGTATTCGAACACCGGGGAGCTGTTTTTT. Its protein product is CASSPGYSNTGELFF.

The chain carries TRBV18 and TRBJ2-5, with a possible D match to TRBD1 (6 bases). Trimming pared 3 bases from V and 2 bases from J, leaving 13 bases between. Germline CDR1 is KGHSH and CDR2 is LQKENI. CDR3 length equals 15 residues. This CDR3 reads CASSPPGTLQETQYF. DNA of the CDR3: TGTGCCAGCTCACCCCCAGGGACACTACAAGAGACCCAGTACTTC.

The rearrangement joins TRBV29-1 to TRBJ1-1, with 7 bases lining up with TRBD1. This CDR3 contains 13 residues. After removal of 6 bases from V and 5 bases from J, the junction contained 9 bases not matched to a gene. In germline, CDR1 is SQVTM, CDR2 ANQGSEA. Here the CDR3 reads CSVSLTGETEAFF. CDR3 coding DNA: TGCAGCGTCTCTTTAACAGGGGAAACTGAAGCTTTCTTT.

CDR3 residues: CASSLDRRGRGETQYF. Written as DNA, the CDR3 is TGTGCCAGCAGCTTAGATCGTAGGGGGCGCGGCGAGACCCAGTACTTC. J is TRBJ2-5 and V is TRBV11-2; TRBD1 matches at 7 bases. J was trimmed by 5 bases and V by 0 bases; bases with no gene match: 9. Germline CDR1 reads SGHAT; CDR2 reads FQNNGV. The CDR3 length is 16 residues.

The chain couples TRBV6-4 to TRBJ2-3; 11 bases map to TRBD2. With 4 bases clipped from V and 2 bases from J, the junction kept 2 bases outside the gene matches. Per the germline V gene, CDR1 is MRHNA and CDR2 is SNTAGT. The CDR3 has 15 amino acids. CDR3 sequence reads: CASSAGLADTDTQYF. Here the CDR3 DNA reads TGTGCCAGCAGTGCGGGACTAGCGGACACAGATACGCAGTATTTT.

J is TRBJ2-1 and V is TRBV7-2; 8 bases are a match to TRBD2. CDR1 is SGHTA and CDR2 is FQGNSA in the germline V gene. Trimming cost V 8 bases and J 9 bases; bases outside gene matches: 12. This CDR3 comprises 14 residues. The CDR3 sequence: CASGLSGVQGEQFF. CDR3 coding DNA: TGTGCCAGCGGTCTTAGCGGGGTTCAGGGTGAGCAGTTCTTC.

The genes are TRBV4-2 and TRBJ2-4; 8 bases are shared with TRBD2. Germline CDR1 reads LGHNA; CDR2 reads YNFKEQ. The CDR3 has 17 residues. The V segment lost 1 base and the J segment 3 bases; nucleotides outside the gene matches: 8. CDR3 DNA: TGTGCCAGCAGCCAAGTTTTAGCGGGATGGGACAAAAACATTCAGTACTTC. Translating it yields CASSQVLAGWDKNIQYF.

This CDR3 reads CASSDSAGNTEAFF. The CDR3 coding sequence is TGTGCCAGCAGTGACTCGGCAGGGAACACTGAAGCTTTCTTT. J is TRBJ1-1 and V is TRBV6-4; D unresolved. The V gene lost 0 bases and the J gene lost 1 base, with 6 bases spanning the gap. The CDR3 is 14 residues long. CDR1 and CDR2 from the germline V gene are MRHNA and SNTAGT.

V and J are TRBV11-3 and TRBJ2-1, with TRBD2 identical over 8 bases. The CDR3 length is 18 residues. In germline, CDR1 is SGHNT, CDR2 YENEEA. J lost 0 bases, V lost 4 bases, and 11 bases had no gene match. CDR3 sequence: CASSYDDGGTSSYNEQFF. The CDR3 DNA reads TGTGCCAGCAGCTACGATGACGGGGGGACTAGCTCCTACAATGAGCAGTTCTTC. The variable domain in full, completed from reference TRBV11-3 and TRBJ2-1, reads EAGVVQSPRYKIIEKKQPVAFWCNPISGHNTLYWYLQNLGQGPELLIRYENEEAVDDSQLPKDRFSAERLKGVDSTLKIQPAELGDSAVYLCASSYDDGGTSSYNEQFFGPGTRLTVL.